These 22 T cell receptor beta chains share one sample of origin, sequenced in a study of response to subunit inactivated influenza vaccine. TCRdb re-derived calls from the RT-PCR reads in MiXCR, one entry per CDR3 protein. The sample has roughly 620,000 distinct CDR3 sequences, around 11% seen once; the top ten hold 8% to 13%. A further study also used this sample, focusing on T cells expressing NK-cell markers. That source adds: It was by 5'RACE template switching with UMIs that TCR beta cDNA was made.

The specimen was PBMCs from blood, collected on the day of vaccination. The receptors here all came from a man aged 50 to 59 who received an inactivated influenza vaccine.

The sample holds many counts of this clonotype. CDR3 bases: TGTGCCAGCAGCCAAGGACAATACTATGGCTACACCTTC. It yields the protein CASSQGQYYGYTF. This sequence joins TRBV14 and TRBJ1-2; D is unclear. V dropped 1 base and J dropped 3 bases, with 6 bases sitting between them. The CDR3 totals 13 residues. Germline assignment: CDR1 SGHDN and CDR2 FVKESK.

The chain combines TRBV20-1 with TRBJ2-1; 8 bases are a match to TRBD2. From germline, CDR1 is DFQATT and CDR2 SNEGSKA (reference sequence). The trim removed 6 bases at V and 9 bases at J, leaving 10 bases unmatched. The CDR3 loop spans 13 amino acids. The CDR3 here is CSAGRRGVSEQFF. In nucleotides, the CDR3 is TGCAGTGCAGGGAGGCGGGGGGTGAGTGAGCAGTTCTTC.

The table lists this clonotype with many counts. The chain recombines TRBV5-1 with TRBJ1-4; tentative D call: TRBD1 (5 bases). The germline V and J ends were trimmed by 1 base and 7 bases, with 14 bases remaining between them. Germline V gene lookup returns CDR1 SGHRS and CDR2 YFSETQ. The CDR3 extends over 15 amino acids. In nucleotides, the CDR3 is TGCGCCAGCAGCTTGCGGAGGGACGGATCTGAAAAACTGTTTTTT. The encoded protein is CASSLRRDGSEKLFF.

The chain employs TRBV7-2 and TRBJ2-1; weak D call: TRBD1 (5 bases). V was pared by 2 bases and J by 8 bases, with 13 bases between. Germline CDR1 reads SGHTA; CDR2 reads FQGNSA. The length of the CDR3 is 14 residues. The CDR3 protein is CASSLWSVGDEQFF. CDR3 coding DNA: TGTGCCAGCAGCTTATGGTCTGTAGGGGATGAGCAGTTCTTC.

This clonotype was recorded many times. The J gene is TRBJ2-5, the V gene TRBV3-1; TRBD1 or TRBD2 may be the D gene (5 bases each). Looked up from germline, CDR1 is LGHDT and CDR2 is YNNKEL (reference sequence). The CDR3 has 12 amino acids. The V and J ends lost 6 bases and 12 bases respectively, with 17 bases between them. The CDR3 DNA is TGTGCCAGCAGTTCTACCGGGACGTACGAGTACTTC. Translating it yields CASSSTGTYEYF.

There are many counts of this clonotype. This sequence joins TRBV12-3 or TRBV12-4 and TRBJ2-3, with D possibly called TRBD1 or TRBD2 (6 bases each). Trimming stripped 6 bases from V and 1 base from J, with 11 bases between. The CDR3 is 14 amino acids. This chain's CDR3 is CASSLRGRTDTQYF. CDR3 in DNA: TGTGCCAGCAGCTTACGGGGGCGCACAGATACGCAGTATTTT.

The chain has TRBV28 and TRBJ1-5; D is perhaps TRBD1 (5 bases). This CDR3 has 16 amino acids. Trimming pared 6 bases from V and 7 bases from J, leaving 22 bases between. In germline, CDR1 is MDHEN, CDR2 SYDVKM. The CDR3 bases are TGTGCCAGCAGACCTGGAGGGAGCTCAGGGACGCAGCCCCAGCATTTT. Amino acids: CASRPGGSSGTQPQHF.

A few counts support this clonotype. The V and J genes are TRBV9 and TRBJ2-5, with 10 bases matching TRBD2. The CDR3 runs 15 residues. The junction had 7 bases not matched to a gene; V was cut back by 3 bases and J by 5 bases. Germline V gene data show CDR1 as SGDLS and CDR2 as YYNGEE. This CDR3 reads CASSATSGILETQYF. In nucleotides, the CDR3 is TGTGCCAGCAGCGCCACTAGCGGGATATTGGAGACCCAGTACTTC.

The chain has TRBV18 and TRBJ1-6; weak D call: TRBD1 (5 bases). Trimming took 6 bases from V and 7 from J, leaving 13 bases between them. CDR1 KGHSH and CDR2 LQKENI come from the germline V gene. The length of the CDR3 is 14 residues. CDR3 sequence: CASSEGTENSPLHF. In DNA, the CDR3 is TGTGCCAGCTCCGAAGGGACGGAGAATTCACCCCTCCACTTT.

This rearrangement joins TRBV12-3 or TRBV12-4 to TRBJ2-5; D gene uncertain. V was shortened by 2 bases and J by 4 bases, with 14 bases between the two germline ends. This CDR3 comprises 15 residues. The CDR3 DNA follows: TGTGCCAGCAGTTTATACTTGTCCAGAGGAGAGACCCAGTACTTC. Protein sequence: CASSLYLSRGETQYF.

The table lists this clonotype with a few counts. The chain is built from TRBV4-3 and TRBJ2-1; 13 bases are a match to TRBD2. The CDR3 is 18 residues long. V lost 0 bases, J lost 8 bases, and 10 bases stayed unmatched. CDR1 and CDR2 from the germline V gene are LGHNA and YSLEER. The DNA for the CDR3 is TGCGCCAGCAGCCAAGAGATCGTAACTAGCGGGGGGGCTCATGAGCAGTTCTTC. It translates to CASSQEIVTSGGAHEQFF.

This clonotype showed up many times. The gene calls are TRBV15 and TRBJ2-2; D is uncertain. CDR3 length: 13 amino acids. Germline V gives CDR1 LNHNV, CDR2 YYDKDF (reference sequence). Trimming took 5 bases from V and 1 from J, leaving 5 bases between them. The CDR3 is CATSGRNTGELFF. The CDR3 coding sequence is TGTGCCACCAGCGGCAGGAACACCGGGGAGCTGTTTTTT.

This clonotype was seen more than once but under ten times. This chain connects TRBV14 to TRBJ2-2; D unresolved. Trimming shortened V by 1 base and J by 7 bases, and 7 bases separated the two germline ends. This CDR3 region has 13 residues. The germline V gene has CDR1 SGHDN and CDR2 FVKESK. In DNA form, the CDR3 reads TGTGCCAGCAGCCAAGCCCCGGGCGGGGAGCTGTTTTTT. Protein product: CASSQAPGGELFF.

The genes are TRBV15 and TRBJ2-1; no firm D call. This CDR3 region has 14 residues. The germline V gene has CDR1 LNHNV and CDR2 YYDKDF (reference sequence). Trimming removed 0 bases from V and 4 bases from J, with 7 bases in between. The DNA of the CDR3 is TGTGCCACCAGCAGAGATCCCGGGTACAATGAGCAGTTCTTC. Amino acid sequence: CATSRDPGYNEQFF.

This clonotype was counted many times. The J gene is TRBJ2-7, the V gene TRBV27; D is ambiguous. Germline values: CDR1 MNHEY, CDR2 SMNVEV (reference sequence). This CDR3 comprises 14 residues. V was trimmed by 6 bases and J by 1 base, leaving 13 bases between them. CDR3 region: CASSLVGSSYEQYF. DNA of the CDR3: TGTGCCAGCAGCCTCGTTGGCAGTTCCTACGAGCAGTACTTC.

The rearrangement uses TRBV7-2 and TRBJ2-7; the match to TRBD2 covers 11 bases. The length of the CDR3 is 15 residues. From germline, CDR1 is SGHTA and CDR2 FQGNSA. Trimming removed 6 bases from V and 3 bases from J; junction bases left unmatched: 7. Here the CDR3 DNA reads TGTGCCAGCAGATCGGTTGGGACTAGCGGCTACGAGCAGTACTTC. This gives the protein CASRSVGTSGYEQYF.

This clonotype was seen a few times. V usage is TRBV30 and J usage is TRBJ2-7; the match to TRBD1 covers 9 bases. The germline V gene encodes CDR1 GTSNPN and CDR2 SVGIG (reference sequence). The CDR3 has 15 amino acids. V shed 1 base, J shed 0 bases, and the junction held 4 bases outside the gene matches. CDR3 residues: CAWSGTGGSSYEQYF. The CDR3 bases are TGTGCCTGGAGTGGAACAGGGGGCAGCTCCTACGAGCAGTACTTC.

This clonotype has a count of ten or more. The chain is built from TRBV5-1 and TRBJ1-5; a weak D match, TRBD1 (6 bases). This CDR3 region has 14 residues. Looked up from germline, CDR1 is SGHRS and CDR2 is YFSETQ. The V gene lost 0 bases and the J gene lost 11 bases, with 15 bases spanning the gap. The CDR3 DNA is TGCGCCAGCAGCTTGGCGTCAGGGGAAGGGGCCCAGCATTTT. Its protein is CASSLASGEGAQHF. Supplemented by reference TRBV5-1 and TRBJ1-5, the full variable domain reads KAGVTQTPRYLIKTRGQQVTLSCSPISGHRSVSWYQQTPGQGLQFLFEYFSETQRNKGNFPGRFSGRQFSNSRSEMNVSTLELGDSALYLCASSLASGEGAQHFGDGTRLSIL.

This chain connects TRBV4-2 to TRBJ2-2, with D uncertain. CDR1 and CDR2 from the germline V gene are LGHNA and YNFKEQ. The CDR3 is 16 amino acids. V lost 1 base and J 6 bases, leaving 15 bases between the germline ends. The CDR3 region has the DNA TGTGCCAGCAGCCAAGTTTTAGTGGTAGTCCCCGGGGAGCTGTTTTTT. This codes for CASSQVLVVVPGELFF.

This clonotype was recorded a few times. The chain is built from TRBV5-1 and TRBJ1-4, with a possible D match to TRBD1 (6 bases). The V gene lost 0 bases and the J gene lost 10 bases, with 10 bases spanning the gap. This CDR3 is 13 amino acids long. The germline V gene encodes CDR1 SGHRS and CDR2 YFSETQ. DNA of the CDR3: TGCGCCAGCAGCTTGGATACGGGGGCAAAACTGTTTTTT. It translates to CASSLDTGAKLFF.

This clonotype was observed many times. V and J are TRBV12-3 or TRBV12-4 and TRBJ2-7; TRBD2 is a possible D gene (6 bases). The CDR3 is made up of 17 amino acids. V lost 1 base and J lost 7, with 23 bases in between. CDR3 sequence (DNA): TGTGCCAGCAGTTTAGGGGAACTTACGGGGGATCCTAGTGAGCAGTACTTC. This translates into CASSLGELTGDPSEQYF.

Many counts were recorded for this clonotype. The V and J genes are TRBV2 and TRBJ2-1, with 7 bases identical to TRBD1. V lost 7 bases, J lost 2 bases, and 5 bases stayed unmatched. This CDR3 is built from 14 residues. Germline V CDR1 and CDR2: SNHLY, FYNNEI. CDR3 loop: CASTWDSTYNEQFF. CDR3 coding DNA: TGTGCCAGCACGTGGGACAGTACCTACAATGAGCAGTTCTTC.